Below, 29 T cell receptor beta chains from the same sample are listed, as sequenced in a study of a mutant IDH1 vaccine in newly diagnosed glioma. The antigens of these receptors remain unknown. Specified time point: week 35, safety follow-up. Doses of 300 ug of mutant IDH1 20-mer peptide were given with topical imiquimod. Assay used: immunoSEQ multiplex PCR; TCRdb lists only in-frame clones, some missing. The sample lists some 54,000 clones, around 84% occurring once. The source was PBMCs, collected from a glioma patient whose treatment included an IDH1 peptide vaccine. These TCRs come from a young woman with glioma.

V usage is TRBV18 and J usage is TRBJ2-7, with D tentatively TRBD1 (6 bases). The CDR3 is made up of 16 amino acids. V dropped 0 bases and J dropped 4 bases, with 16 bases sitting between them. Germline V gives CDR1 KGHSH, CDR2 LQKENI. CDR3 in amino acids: CASSPPVRGSGYEQYF. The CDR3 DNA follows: TGTGCCAGCTCACCACCGGTCAGGGGATCCGGGTACGAGCAGTACTTC.

CDR3 residues: CASSQGADATDTQYF. CDR3 bases: TGTGCCAGCAGCCAAGGCGCGGACGCCACAGATACGCAGTATTTT. The chain carries TRBV4-2 and TRBJ2-3; D is uncertain. The CDR3 runs to 15 residues. Per germline, CDR1 LGHNA and CDR2 YNFKEQ. V gave up 1 base and J gave up 2 bases, with 10 bases separating them.

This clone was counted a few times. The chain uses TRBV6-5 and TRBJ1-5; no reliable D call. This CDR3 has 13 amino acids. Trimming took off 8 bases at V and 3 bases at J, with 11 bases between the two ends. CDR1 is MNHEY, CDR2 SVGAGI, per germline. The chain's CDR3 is CASAQRNNQPQHF. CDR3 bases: TGTGCCAGCGCCCAACGGAACAATCAGCCCCAGCATTTT.

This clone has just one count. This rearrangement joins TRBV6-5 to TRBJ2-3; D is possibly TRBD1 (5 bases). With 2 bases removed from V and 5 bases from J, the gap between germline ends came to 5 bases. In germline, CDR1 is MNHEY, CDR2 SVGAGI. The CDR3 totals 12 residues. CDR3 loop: CASSYQGDTQYF. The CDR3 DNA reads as TGTGCCAGCAGTTACCAGGGAGATACGCAGTATTTT.

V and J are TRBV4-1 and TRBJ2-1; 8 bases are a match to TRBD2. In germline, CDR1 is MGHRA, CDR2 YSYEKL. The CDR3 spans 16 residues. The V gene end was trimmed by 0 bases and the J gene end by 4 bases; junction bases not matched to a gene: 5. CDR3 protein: CASSQDFSGSYNEQFF. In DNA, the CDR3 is TGCGCCAGCAGCCAAGATTTCAGCGGGAGTTACAATGAGCAGTTCTTC.

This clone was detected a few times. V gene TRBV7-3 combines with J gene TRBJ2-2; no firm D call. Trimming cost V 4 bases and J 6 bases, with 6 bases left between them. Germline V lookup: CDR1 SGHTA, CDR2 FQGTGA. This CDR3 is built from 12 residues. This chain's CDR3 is CASSYKSGELFF. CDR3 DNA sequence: TGTGCCAGCAGCTACAAATCCGGGGAGCTGTTTTTT.

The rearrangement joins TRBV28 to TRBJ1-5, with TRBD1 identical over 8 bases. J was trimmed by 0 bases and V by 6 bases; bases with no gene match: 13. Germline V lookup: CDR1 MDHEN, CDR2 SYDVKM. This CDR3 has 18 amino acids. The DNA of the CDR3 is TGTGCCAGCAGCCTGACAGGGGACGGTTTTGGTAGCAATCAGCCCCAGCATTTT. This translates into CASSLTGDGFGSNQPQHF.

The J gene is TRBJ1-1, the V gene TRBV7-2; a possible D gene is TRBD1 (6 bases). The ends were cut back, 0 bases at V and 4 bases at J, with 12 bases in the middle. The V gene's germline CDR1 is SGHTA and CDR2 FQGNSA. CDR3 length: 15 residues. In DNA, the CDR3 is TGTGCCAGCAGCTTAGCCGCAGGGGCAGGCACTGAAGCTTTCTTT. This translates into CASSLAAGAGTEAFF.

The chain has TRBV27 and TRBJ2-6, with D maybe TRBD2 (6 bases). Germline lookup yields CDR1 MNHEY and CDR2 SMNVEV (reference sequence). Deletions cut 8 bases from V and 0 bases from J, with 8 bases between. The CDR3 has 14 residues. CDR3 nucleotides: TGTGCCAGCCTGGGGGGCTCTGGGGCCAACGTCCTGACTTTC. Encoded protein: CASLGGSGANVLTF.

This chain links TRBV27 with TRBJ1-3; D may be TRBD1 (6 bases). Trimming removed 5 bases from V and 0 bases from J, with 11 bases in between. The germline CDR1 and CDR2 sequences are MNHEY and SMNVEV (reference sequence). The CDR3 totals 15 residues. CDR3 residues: CASSPGQSSGNTIYF. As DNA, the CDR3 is TGTGCCAGCAGTCCAGGACAGTCCTCTGGAAACACCATATATTTT.

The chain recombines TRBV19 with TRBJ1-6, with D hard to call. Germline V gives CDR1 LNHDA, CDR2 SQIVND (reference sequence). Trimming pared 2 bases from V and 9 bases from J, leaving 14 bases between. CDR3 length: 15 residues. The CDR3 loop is CASSIKEGLRSPLHF. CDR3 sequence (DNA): TGTGCCAGTAGTATAAAAGAAGGGCTTCGTTCACCCCTCCACTTT.

CDR3 residues: CASTPRGEFAEAFF. In DNA, the CDR3 is TGTGCCAGCACCCCGCGCGGGGAATTCGCTGAAGCTTTCTTT. The chain combines TRBV5-4 with TRBJ1-1, with no clear D. In germline, CDR1 is SGHNT, CDR2 YYREEE (reference sequence). V gave up 6 bases and J gave up 6 bases, with 18 bases separating them. The CDR3 extends over 14 amino acids.

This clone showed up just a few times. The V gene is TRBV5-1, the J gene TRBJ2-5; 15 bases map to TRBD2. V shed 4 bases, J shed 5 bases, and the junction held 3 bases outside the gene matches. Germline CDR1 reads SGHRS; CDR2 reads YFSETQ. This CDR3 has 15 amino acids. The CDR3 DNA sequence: TGCGCCAGCAGCCGGGGGACTAGCGGGAGGGAGACCCAGTACTTC. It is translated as CASSRGTSGRETQYF.

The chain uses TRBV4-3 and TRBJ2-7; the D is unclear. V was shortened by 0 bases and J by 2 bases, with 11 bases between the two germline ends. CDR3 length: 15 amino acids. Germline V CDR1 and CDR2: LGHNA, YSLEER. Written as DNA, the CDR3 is TGCGCCAGCAGCCAAGACAGGCCTCGAACCTACGAGCAGTACTTC. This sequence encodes CASSQDRPRTYEQYF.

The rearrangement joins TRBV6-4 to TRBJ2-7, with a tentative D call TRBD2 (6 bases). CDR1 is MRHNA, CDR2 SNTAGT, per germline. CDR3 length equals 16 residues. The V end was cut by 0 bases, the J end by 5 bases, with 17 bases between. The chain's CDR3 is CASSDSVRDPPHEQYF. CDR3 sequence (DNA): TGTGCCAGCAGTGACTCGGTGCGGGACCCCCCCCACGAGCAGTACTTC.

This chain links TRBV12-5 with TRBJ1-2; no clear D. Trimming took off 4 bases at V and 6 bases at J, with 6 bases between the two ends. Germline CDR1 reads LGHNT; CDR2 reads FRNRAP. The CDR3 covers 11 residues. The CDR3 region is CASGSANGYTF. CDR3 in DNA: TGTGCTAGTGGTTCAGCCAATGGCTACACCTTC.

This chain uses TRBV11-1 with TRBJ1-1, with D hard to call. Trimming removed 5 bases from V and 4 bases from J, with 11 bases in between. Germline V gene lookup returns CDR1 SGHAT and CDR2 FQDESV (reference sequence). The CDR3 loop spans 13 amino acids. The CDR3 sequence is CASSLIGSTEAFF. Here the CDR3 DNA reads TGTGCCAGCAGCCTCATAGGGAGCACTGAAGCTTTCTTT.

CDR3 bases: TGTGCCAGCAGCTTCGATCGGCCCACGGAGCAGTACTTC. Residues: CASSFDRPTEQYF. The V gene is TRBV5-5, the J gene TRBJ2-7; D gene unclear. Germline V lookup: CDR1 SGHKS, CDR2 YYEKEE (reference sequence). V was trimmed by 2 bases and J by 7 bases, leaving 13 bases between them. The CDR3 is 13 amino acids.

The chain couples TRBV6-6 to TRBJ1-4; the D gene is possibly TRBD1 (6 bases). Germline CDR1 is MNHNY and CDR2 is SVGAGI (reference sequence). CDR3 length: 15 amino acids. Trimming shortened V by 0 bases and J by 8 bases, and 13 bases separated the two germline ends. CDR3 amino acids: CASSYSGGAREKLFF. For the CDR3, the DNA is TGTGCCAGCAGTTACTCAGGGGGGGCGCGAGAAAAACTGTTTTTT.

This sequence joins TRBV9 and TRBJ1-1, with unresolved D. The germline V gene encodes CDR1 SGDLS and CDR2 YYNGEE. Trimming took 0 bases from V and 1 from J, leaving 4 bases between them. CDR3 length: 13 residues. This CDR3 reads CASSVVANTEAFF. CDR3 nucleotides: TGTGCCAGCAGCGTAGTGGCGAACACTGAAGCTTTCTTT.

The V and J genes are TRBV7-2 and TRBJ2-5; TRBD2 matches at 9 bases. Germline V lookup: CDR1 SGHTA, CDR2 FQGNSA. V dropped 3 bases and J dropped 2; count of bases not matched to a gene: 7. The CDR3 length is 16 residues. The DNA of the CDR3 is TGTGCCAGCAGCTTGGCTAGCGGGGCTTTTCAAGAGACCCAGTACTTC. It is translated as CASSLASGAFQETQYF. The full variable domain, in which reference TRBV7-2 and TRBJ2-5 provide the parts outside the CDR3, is GAGVSQSPSNKVTEKGKDVELRCDPISGHTALYWYRQSLGQGLEFLIYFQGNSAPDKSGLPSDRFSAERTGGSVSTLTIQRTQQEDSAVYLCASSLASGAFQETQYFGPGTRLLVL.

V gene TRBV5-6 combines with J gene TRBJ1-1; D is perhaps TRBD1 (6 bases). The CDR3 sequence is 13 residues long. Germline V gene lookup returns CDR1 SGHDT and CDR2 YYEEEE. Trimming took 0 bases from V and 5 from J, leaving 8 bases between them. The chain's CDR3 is CASSLGGATEAFF. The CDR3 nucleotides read TGTGCCAGCAGCTTGGGGGGGGCAACTGAAGCTTTCTTT.

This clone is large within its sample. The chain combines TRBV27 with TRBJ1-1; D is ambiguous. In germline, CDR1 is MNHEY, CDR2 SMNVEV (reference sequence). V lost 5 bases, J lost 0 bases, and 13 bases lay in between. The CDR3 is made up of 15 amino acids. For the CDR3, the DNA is TGTGCCAGCAGTAGGAGACCCTCCATGAACACTGAAGCTTTCTTT. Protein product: CASSRRPSMNTEAFF.

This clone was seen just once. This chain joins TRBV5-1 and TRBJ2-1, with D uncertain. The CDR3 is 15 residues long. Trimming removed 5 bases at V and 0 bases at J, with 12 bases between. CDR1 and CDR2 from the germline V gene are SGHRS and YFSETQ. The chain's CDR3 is CASRIMATSYNEQFF. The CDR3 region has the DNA TGCGCCAGCAGGATTATGGCCACCTCCTACAATGAGCAGTTCTTC.

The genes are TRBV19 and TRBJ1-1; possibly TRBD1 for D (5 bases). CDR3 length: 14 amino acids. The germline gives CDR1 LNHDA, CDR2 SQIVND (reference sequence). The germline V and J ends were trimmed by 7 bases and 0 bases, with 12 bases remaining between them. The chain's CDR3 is CASIPGGMNTEAFF. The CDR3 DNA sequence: TGTGCCAGTATCCCCGGGGGGATGAACACTGAAGCTTTCTTT.

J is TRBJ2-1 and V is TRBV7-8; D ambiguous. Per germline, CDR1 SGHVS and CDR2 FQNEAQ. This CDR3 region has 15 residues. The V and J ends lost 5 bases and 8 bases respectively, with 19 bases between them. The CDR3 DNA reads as TGTGCCAGCAGCCCGTTGACGGCGAGTGGGGATGAGCAGTTCTTC. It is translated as CASSPLTASGDEQFF.

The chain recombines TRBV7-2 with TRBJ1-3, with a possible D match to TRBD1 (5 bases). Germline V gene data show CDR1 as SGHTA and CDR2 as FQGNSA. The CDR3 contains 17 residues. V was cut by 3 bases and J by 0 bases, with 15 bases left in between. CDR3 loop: CASSFVTGGHSGNTIYF. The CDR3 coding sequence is TGTGCCAGCAGCTTCGTAACGGGGGGTCACTCTGGAAACACCATATATTTT.

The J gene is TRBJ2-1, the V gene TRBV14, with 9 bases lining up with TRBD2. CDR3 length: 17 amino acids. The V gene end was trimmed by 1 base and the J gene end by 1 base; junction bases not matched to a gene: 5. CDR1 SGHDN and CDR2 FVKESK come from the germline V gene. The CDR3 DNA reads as TGTGCCAGCAGCCAAGGTAGCGGGGGAAGATCCTACAATGAGCAGTTCTTC. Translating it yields CASSQGSGGRSYNEQFF.

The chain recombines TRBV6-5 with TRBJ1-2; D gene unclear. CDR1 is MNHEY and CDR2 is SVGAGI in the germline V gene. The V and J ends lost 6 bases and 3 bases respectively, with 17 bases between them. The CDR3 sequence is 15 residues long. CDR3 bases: TGTGCCAGCAGGACCGAATTTACGAGGGACTATGGCTACACCTTC. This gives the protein CASRTEFTRDYGYTF.